Listed below are T cell receptor beta chains from one sample, sequenced in a study of molecular identifiers for immune sequencing clone quantification. Each CDR3 protein gets one entry after TCRdb re-called the PCR reads with MiXCR. The table shows about half a million distinct CDR3 sequences, with 20% to 25% occurring only once. The sequenced sample was naive CD8+ T cells from blood, with Jurkat cell RNA spiked in. The receptors come from a human donor in good health. Some libraries in this study had Jurkat cell RNA spiked in. The CDR3 runs from the conserved cysteine through the conserved F or W. Each record gives: V gene, clone size, J gene, D gene, CDR3 DNA, CDR3 protein. A D gene is named only where the DNA matches it firmly. Not all rows give a size; the values are once, few, many and, for expanded clones, a class.

TRBV4-3	many	TRBJ1-1	NA	TGCGCCAGCAGCCAAGATAGGGGACCCCTCAACACTGAAGCTTTCTTT	CASSQDRGPLNTEAFF
TRBV9	NA	TRBJ1-6	NA	TGTGCCTGCAGCGTAGATAATTCACCCCTCCACTTT	CACSVDNSPLHF
TRBV25-1	many	TRBJ2-1	NA	TGTGCCACCCGGCGGACAGCATACAATGAGCAGTTCTTC	CATRRTAYNEQFF
TRBV20-1	NA	TRBJ2-2	NA	TGCAGTGCTCGCCGGGACTTCCGACCCGGGGAGCTGTTTTTT	CSARRDFRPGELFF
TRBV19	NA	TRBJ2-2	NA	TGTGCCAGTAGTATAGATAGTATAGGGAGGAACACCGGGGAGCTGTTTTTT	CASSIDSIGRNTGELFF
TRBV10-3	few	TRBJ2-2	TRBD2	TGTGCCATCAGTGAGGAGCTAGCGGGGGGTAACACCGGGGAGCTGTTTTTT	CAISEELAGGNTGELFF
TRBV29-1	few	TRBJ2-7	NA	TGCAGCGTTGAAAGCAGCTCCTACGAGCAGTACTTC	CSVESSSYEQYF
TRBV5-4	few	TRBJ2-1	TRBD2	TGTGCCAGCCAAGTAGCGGGGGGGCCTAATGAGCAGTTCTTC	CASQVAGGPNEQFF
TRBV19	NA	TRBJ2-7	NA	TGTGCCAGTAGTATGGGAGAGCAGTACTTC	CASSMGEQYF
TRBV27	NA	TRBJ2-7	TRBD2	TGTGCCAGCAGTAAAGGACTAGCTCCCTACGAGCAGTACTTC	CASSKGLAPYEQYF
TRBV19	few	TRBJ2-3	TRBD2	TGTGCCAGTAGTATGGGCGGGGGGGCAGATACGCAGTATTTT	CASSMGGGADTQYF
TRBV7-9	few	TRBJ2-5	NA	TGTGCCAGCAGCTTAGGAATAGGGGGAGCACAAGAGACCCAGTACTTC	CASSLGIGGAQETQYF
TRBV11-2	few	TRBJ2-1	NA	TGTGCCAGCAGCTTAGATCATAGGGCAGGGCCCTACAATGAGCAGTTCTTC	CASSLDHRAGPYNEQFF
TRBV6-6	many	TRBJ2-5	NA	TGTGCCAGCAGTTACTGGGCAGCCCAAGAGACCCAGTACTTC	CASSYWAAQETQYF
TRBV12-3/TRBV12-4	NA	TRBJ1-2	TRBD1	TGTGCCAGCAGCCCAGGAGGGACAGGAGGATTATATGGCTACACCTTC	CASSPGGTGGLYGYTF
TRBV29-1	many	TRBJ1-1	NA	TGCAGCGTTGAGGTCTACAGGGAGGGAATGAACACTGAAGCTTTCTTT	CSVEVYREGMNTEAFF
TRBV5-6	NA	TRBJ1-1	NA	TGTGCCAGCAGCCTATCTGGGGTGAGCACTGAAGCTTTCTTT	CASSLSGVSTEAFF
TRBV6-6	many	TRBJ2-7	TRBD2	TGTGCCAGCAGTACGCCAATAGCGGGAGGGTTGTACGAGCAGTACTTC	CASSTPIAGGLYEQYF
TRBV19	many	TRBJ2-1	NA	TGTGCCAGTAGTATGCTAGGGGTTGAGCAGTTCTTC	CASSMLGVEQFF
TRBV6-5	many	TRBJ1-1	TRBD1	TGTGCCAGCAGCACTGGGACAGGAATGAACACTGAAGCTTTCTTT	CASSTGTGMNTEAFF
TRBV29-1	NA	TRBJ2-7	NA	TGCAGCGTTGAAGGTGGCGGAGGCTACGAGCAGTACTTC	CSVEGGGGYEQYF
TRBV4-2	many	TRBJ1-5	NA	TGTGCCAGCAGCCAAGAGGGTGGCGGGTTTCAGCCCCAGCATTTT	CASSQEGGGFQPQHF
TRBV27	NA	TRBJ2-7	TRBD1	TGTGCCGGCAGATCGACAGGGTCACCTAGCGAGCAGTACTTC	CAGRSTGSPSEQYF
TRBV11-2	many	TRBJ2-1	TRBD1	TGTGCCAGCAGCCCCGACAGGGGGCTTTCAATCTACAATGAGCAGTTCTTC	CASSPDRGLSIYNEQFF
TRBV4-1	NA	TRBJ1-2	NA	TGCGCCAGCACCCCGGAAACAGGGTCTAACTATGGCTACACCTTC	CASTPETGSNYGYTF
TRBV6-6	NA	TRBJ2-7	NA	TGTGCCAGCAGTTCCCTAGGGATCGGCTACTACGAGCAGTACTTC	CASSSLGIGYYEQYF
TRBV19	few	TRBJ1-1	NA	TGTGCCAGTAATTTCGAGGGCGGCGGCCGATTTATACACTTTGAAGCTTTCTTT	CASNFEGGGRFIHFEAFF
TRBV7-9	many	TRBJ1-5	NA	TGTGCCAGCAGCTTTATGCAGGGCTATAGCAATCAGCCCCAGCATTTT	CASSFMQGYSNQPQHF
TRBV20-1	few	TRBJ2-7	NA	TGCAGTGCCATCATCGCCGCGGACCCCTCCTACGAGCAGTACTTC	CSAIIAADPSYEQYF
TRBV7-8	few	TRBJ1-4	TRBD1	TGTGCCAGCAGCTTCACGGTAGACAGGGATGATGAAAAACTGTTTTTT	CASSFTVDRDDEKLFF
TRBV5-4	NA	TRBJ2-7	NA	TGTGCCAGCAGCGTGTCCCCATGGTCCTACGAGCAGTACTTC	CASSVSPWSYEQYF
TRBV6-5	few	TRBJ2-1	NA	TGTGCCAGCAGTCCCCGGTGGGGGGTAGGGTACAATGAGCAGTTCTTC	CASSPRWGVGYNEQFF
TRBV12-3/TRBV12-4	NA	TRBJ1-4	NA	TGTGCCAGCAGTTGGGCCGGGCGCGCTGAAAAACTGTTTTTT	CASSWAGRAEKLFF
TRBV7-6	few	TRBJ1-4	NA	TGTGCCAGCAGCTTTACAGACAACTATAATGAAAAACTGTTTTTT	CASSFTDNYNEKLFF
TRBV19	NA	TRBJ1-2	NA	TGTGCCAGTAGTATTAAGAACTATGGCTACACCTTC	CASSIKNYGYTF
TRBV6-5	many	TRBJ2-7	TRBD2	TGTGCCAGCAGACGGGGGGTCAGCGTAGAGCAGTACTTC	CASRRGVSVEQYF
TRBV11-2	NA	TRBJ2-7	TRBD2	TGTGCCAGCAGCTTATTTCCGATGACTAGCGGGATCCACGAGCAGTACTTC	CASSLFPMTSGIHEQYF
TRBV7-2	many	TRBJ2-3	TRBD1	TGTGCCAGCAGCTACTACAGGGGTAGCACAGATACGCAGTATTTT	CASSYYRGSTDTQYF
TRBV6-2/TRBV6-3	NA	TRBJ2-2	NA	TGTGCCAGCAGTTGGACGGCTACCGGGGAGCTGTTTTTT	CASSWTATGELFF
TRBV7-6	many	TRBJ1-3	NA	TGTGCCAGCAGCCCTCAGGGAAACACCATATATTTT	CASSPQGNTIYF
TRBV7-9	many	TRBJ2-7	NA	TGTGCCTCCTCCGGCCCCTCACAGGGATACTACGAGCAGTACTTC	CASSGPSQGYYEQYF
TRBV4-1	many	TRBJ1-4	NA	TGCGCCAGCAGCCAAGAGTCCAGGGGTGGTGAAAAACTGTTTTTT	CASSQESRGGEKLFF
TRBV7-9	NA	TRBJ2-7	TRBD2	TGTGCCAGCAGAGAGGGACTAGCTTACGAGCAGTACTTC	CASREGLAYEQYF
TRBV7-8	many	TRBJ2-3	TRBD1	TGTGCCAGCAGCTCCCCGGGACAGGGTGAGGGTTTCACAGATACGCAGTATTTT	CASSSPGQGEGFTDTQYF
TRBV29-1	few	TRBJ1-2	TRBD1	TGCAGCGCCGAGCCCCCAGGGGGGGACTATGGCTACACCTTC	CSAEPPGGDYGYTF
TRBV6-5	NA	TRBJ2-3	NA	TGTGCCAGCAGTTACGGGGGAGGGGGGAGCACAGATACGCAGTATTTT	CASSYGGGGSTDTQYF
TRBV12-3/TRBV12-4	many	TRBJ1-5	TRBD1	TGTGCCAGCAGTCCGAGAGACAGGGTTTATAGCAATCAGCCCCAGCATTTT	CASSPRDRVYSNQPQHF
TRBV12-5	many	TRBJ2-7	NA	TGTGCTAGTGGTTTGGATGACAGGCCCGAGTACGAGCAGTACTTC	CASGLDDRPEYEQYF
TRBV4-3	NA	TRBJ2-7	NA	TGCGCCAGCAGCCAAGATCACGGGAGCGGGCGATACGAGCAGTACTTC	CASSQDHGSGRYEQYF
TRBV20-1	few	TRBJ1-5	NA	TGCAGTGCTAGTCCCCAGGCCATTAAGGGCAATCAGCCCCAGCATTTT	CSASPQAIKGNQPQHF
TRBV24-1	NA	TRBJ2-1	NA	TGTGCCACCAGTGATTTACCCCGGACTAACGGGACGTACAATGAGCAGTTCTTC	CATSDLPRTNGTYNEQFF
TRBV13	NA	TRBJ2-5	NA	TGTGCCAGCAGCTTAGAGTTGTCTGGGACCCAGTACTTC	CASSLELSGTQYF
TRBV29-1	few	TRBJ1-2	NA	TGCAGCGTTGAAACCCCCCATCGGTCGGACAGCCCCGAGGATGGTGGCTACACCTTC	CSVETPHRSDSPEDGGYTF
TRBV7-9	many	TRBJ1-5	NA	TGTGCCAGCAGCTTAGCGAATGTTACAAGTTACAATCAGCCCCAGCATTTT	CASSLANVTSYNQPQHF
TRBV7-9	many	TRBJ2-3	TRBD2	TGTGCCAGCAGCGCGACTAGCGGGGTCACAGATACGCAGTATTTT	CASSATSGVTDTQYF
TRBV28	many	TRBJ2-2	NA	TGTGCCAGCAGTTTCCCGACAGGGAACACCGGGGAGCTGTTTTTT	CASSFPTGNTGELFF
TRBV14	many	TRBJ2-6	NA	TGTGCCAGCAGCGTGGCCGCATCTGGGGCCAACGTCCTGACTTTC	CASSVAASGANVLTF
TRBV18	many	TRBJ2-3	TRBD1	TGTGCCAGCTCACTAACGACGAGGACAGGTAGCACAGATACGCAGTATTTT	CASSLTTRTGSTDTQYF
TRBV20-1	NA	TRBJ1-6	NA	TGCAGTGCTAGAGACCCCACCTTCGGACCGGGCTATTCACCCCTCCACTTT	CSARDPTFGPGYSPLHF
TRBV12-3/TRBV12-4	NA	TRBJ1-4	NA	TGTGCCAGCAGTCCACACTTTGGGGGGTTCGTTGAAAAACTGTTTTTT	CASSPHFGGFVEKLFF